This T cell receptor beta chain is drawn from a study of OX40 agonist ivuxolimab in advanced cancers. V trimming: 5 bases; J trimming: 3 bases; junction bases outside the gene matches: 5. Germline CDR1 is SGHRS and CDR2 is YFSETQ. This CDR3 has 15 amino acids. Clones were read by immunoSEQ multiplex PCR, and TCRdb kept only the in-frame ones, dropping some. Of about 79,000 clones listed, 90% were seen once; the top ten hold roughly 0.32%. V gene TRBV5-1 combines with J gene TRBJ2-1; 10 nucleotides agree with TRBD2. The sequencing used CD4+ or CD8+ T cells sorted from blood, collected in a trial of the OX40 agonist ivuxolimab. The TCR was taken from an adult with an advanced solid tumor such as melanoma, head and neck, liver or kidney cancer. DNA of the CDR3: TGCGCCAGCAGATGGAGCGGGAGGGTCTACAATGAGCAGTTCTTC. Protein sequence: CASRWSGRVYNEQFF.